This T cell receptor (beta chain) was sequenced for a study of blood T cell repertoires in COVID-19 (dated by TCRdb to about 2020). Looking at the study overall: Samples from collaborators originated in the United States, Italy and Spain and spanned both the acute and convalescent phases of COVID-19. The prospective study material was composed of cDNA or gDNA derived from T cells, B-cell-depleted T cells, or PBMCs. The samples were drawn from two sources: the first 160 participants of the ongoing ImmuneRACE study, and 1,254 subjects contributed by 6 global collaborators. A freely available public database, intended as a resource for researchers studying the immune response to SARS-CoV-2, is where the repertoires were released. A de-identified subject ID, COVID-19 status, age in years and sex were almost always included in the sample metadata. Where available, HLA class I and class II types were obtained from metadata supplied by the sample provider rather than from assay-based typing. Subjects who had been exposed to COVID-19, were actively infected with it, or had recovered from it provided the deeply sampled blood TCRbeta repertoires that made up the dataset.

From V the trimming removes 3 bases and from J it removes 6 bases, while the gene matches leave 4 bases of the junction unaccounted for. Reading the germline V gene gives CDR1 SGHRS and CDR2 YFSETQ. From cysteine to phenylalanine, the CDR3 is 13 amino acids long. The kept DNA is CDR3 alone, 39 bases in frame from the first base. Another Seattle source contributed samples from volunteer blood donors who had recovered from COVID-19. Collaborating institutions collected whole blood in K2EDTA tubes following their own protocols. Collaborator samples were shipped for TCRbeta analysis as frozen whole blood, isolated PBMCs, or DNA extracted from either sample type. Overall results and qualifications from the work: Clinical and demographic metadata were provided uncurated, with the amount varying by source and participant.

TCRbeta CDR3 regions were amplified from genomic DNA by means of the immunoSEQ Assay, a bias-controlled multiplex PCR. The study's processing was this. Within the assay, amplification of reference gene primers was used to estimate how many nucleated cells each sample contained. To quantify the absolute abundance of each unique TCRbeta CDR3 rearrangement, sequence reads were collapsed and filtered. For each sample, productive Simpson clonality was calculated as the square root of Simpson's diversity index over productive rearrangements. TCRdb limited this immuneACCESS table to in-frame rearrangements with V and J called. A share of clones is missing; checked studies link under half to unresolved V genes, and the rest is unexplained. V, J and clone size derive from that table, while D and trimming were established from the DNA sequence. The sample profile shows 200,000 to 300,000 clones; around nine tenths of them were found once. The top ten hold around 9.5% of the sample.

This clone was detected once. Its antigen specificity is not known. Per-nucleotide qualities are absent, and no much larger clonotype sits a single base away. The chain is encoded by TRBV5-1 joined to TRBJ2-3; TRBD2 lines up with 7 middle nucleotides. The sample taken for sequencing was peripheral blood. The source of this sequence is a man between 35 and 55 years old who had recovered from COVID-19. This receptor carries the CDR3 CASSSRETDTQYF. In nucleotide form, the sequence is TGCGCCAGCAGCTCGCGGGAGACGGATACGCAGTATTTT.